This is a list of T cell receptor beta chains from one sample in a study of blood T cell repertoires in COVID-19. Assay used: immunoSEQ multiplex PCR; TCRdb lists only in-frame clones, some missing. The sample has about 58,000 clones, 81% seen once. Sequencing was done on a sample of peripheral blood. All receptors derive from a man in his fifties or sixties with COVID-19, enrolled during active disease. Each CDR3 is given with its conserved first and last residue. The D gene is left open where the match is weak. Clone size is not always given. Where it is, it says once, few, many or a class for expanded clones.

>TRBV12-3/TRBV12-4|TRBD2|TRBJ2-7|-
TGTGCCAGCAGGGACTCGGGGGGGAACGAGCAGTACTTC
CASRDSGGNEQYF
>TRBV7-9|TRBD1|TRBJ1-1|-
TGTGCCAGCAGCTTAGGTGACAGGGGCGGGACTGAAGCTTTCTTT
CASSLGDRGGTEAFF
>TRBV5-1|-|TRBJ2-5|many
TGCGCCAGCAGCTTGGGATCGGGCCAAGAGACCCAGTACTTC
CASSLGSGQETQYF
>TRBV4-2|TRBD2|TRBJ2-7|medium-sized
TGTGCCAGCAGCCAAGAGGGGTATAGCGGGAGGTGGAACGAGCAGTACTTC
CASSQEGYSGRWNEQYF
>TRBV11-3|TRBD1|TRBJ1-6|-
TGTGCCCGGGTCCGAGTGGGGACAGGGTACCACTTT
CARVRVGTGYHF
>TRBV5-6|-|TRBJ1-2|-
TGTGCCAGCAGCTTGGGGAGGGAAGGCTACACCTTC
CASSLGREGYTF
>TRBV5-4|TRBD2|TRBJ2-5|-
TGTGCCAGCAGCTTGACTAGCGGGGAGAAAGAGACCCAGTACTTC
CASSLTSGEKETQYF
>TRBV5-5|-|TRBJ2-7|few
TGTGCCAGCAGCTTGGACAGGGCGTACGAGCAGTACTTC
CASSLDRAYEQYF
>TRBV6-2/TRBV6-3|-|TRBJ1-5|once
TGTGCCAGCAGTTCAACAGGGCCATCGGAGAGTCAGCCCCAGCATTTT
CASSSTGPSESQPQHF
>TRBV25-1|-|TRBJ2-7|-
TGTGCCAGCAGTGATGGGGGGACAGCCTACGAGCAGTACTTC
CASSDGGTAYEQYF
>TRBV5-4|-|TRBJ2-7|-
TGTGCCAGCACCCAGGGGGGATTCAGCGTCGAGCAGTACTTC
CASTQGGFSVEQYF
>TRBV5-5|-|TRBJ2-3|-
TGTGCCAGCAGCTGGACAGTTTCGGATACGCAGTATTTT
CASSWTVSDTQYF
>TRBV19|-|TRBJ1-5|-
TGTGCCAGTAAGGACAACGTCAATCAGCCCCAGCATTTT
CASKDNVNQPQHF
>TRBV18|-|TRBJ1-5|few
TGTGCCAGCTCACCGGACAGAAATCAGCCCCAGCATTTT
CASSPDRNQPQHF
>TRBV29-1|-|TRBJ2-3|-
TGCAGCGTTGGACTGGAAAGAAACACAGATACGCAGTATTTT
CSVGLERNTDTQYF
>TRBV5-5|-|TRBJ2-7|once
TGTGCCAGCCGAGGACAGAGCTCCTACGAGCAGTACTTC
CASRGQSSYEQYF
>TRBV6-4|-|TRBJ2-1|-
TGTGCCAGCAGTGACTCAACTAGGCGGGGACACAATGAGCAGTTCTTC
CASSDSTRRGHNEQFF
>TRBV5-1|TRBD2|TRBJ2-5|-
TGCGCCAGCAGCCCCACTCTGGTAGCGGGGGGGGAGACCCAGTACTTC
CASSPTLVAGGETQYF
>TRBV19|TRBD1|TRBJ1-2|-
TGTGCCAGTAGTAAACAGGGGGCGTCTGGCTACACCTTC
CASSKQGASGYTF
>TRBV25-1|-|TRBJ2-5|-
TGTGCCAGCAGTGAACGAGGAGAGACCCAGTACTTC
CASSERGETQYF
>TRBV4-2|TRBD1|TRBJ1-2|-
TGTGCCAGCAGCCAAGGAGGGACAGCAGCTAACTATGGCTACACCTTC
CASSQGGTAANYGYTF
>TRBV6-6|-|TRBJ2-7|-
TGTGCCAGCAGTCAGAACAGGGTGAAGCAGTACTTC
CASSQNRVKQYF
>TRBV5-5|TRBD1|TRBJ2-1|-
TGTGCCAGCAGTCTTCCGGCGCAGGGGGCTTACAATGAGCAGTTCTTC
CASSLPAQGAYNEQFF
>TRBV5-1|-|TRBJ2-3|-
TGCGCCAGCAGCTTGGACGGCAGGGCCAGCACAGATACGCAGTATTTT
CASSLDGRASTDTQYF
>TRBV6-2/TRBV6-3|-|TRBJ2-7|-
TGTGCCAGCAGTTACGCGGCGGGATACGAGCAGTACTTC
CASSYAAGYEQYF
>TRBV5-1|TRBD2|TRBJ2-5|-
TGCGCCAGCAGCTTGGGTGGGACTAGCGCGGAGACCCAGTACTTC
CASSLGGTSAETQYF
>TRBV27|-|TRBJ2-1|-
TGTGCCAGCAGCCCCCTGCGTGGGCATGAGCAGTTCTTC
CASSPLRGHEQFF
>TRBV5-1|-|TRBJ1-2|-
TGCGCCAGCAGCTTGGGAGACTATGGCTACACCTTC
CASSLGDYGYTF
>TRBV4-1|-|TRBJ1-1|-
TGCGCCAGCAGCCAAGAACGGGGTAAGGACACTGAAGCTTTCTTT
CASSQERGKDTEAFF
>TRBV5-1|-|TRBJ2-7|few
TGCGCCAGCAGCTTGGGGGTCGGGGTTTCCTACGAGCAGTACTTC
CASSLGVGVSYEQYF
>TRBV15|TRBD1|TRBJ1-6|-
TGTGCCACCAGCACCCTAGGGACAGGGAATAATTCACCCCTCCACTTT
CATSTLGTGNNSPLHF
>TRBV11-1|TRBD1|TRBJ1-1|-
TGTGCCAGCAGGTACCTCAGGGGGCATAGTGAAGCTTTCTTT
CASRYLRGHSEAFF
>TRBV6-6|-|TRBJ2-2|-
TGTGCCAGCAGGGACACGATCGCGAACACCGGGGAGCTGTTTTTT
CASRDTIANTGELFF